Following are 8 T cell receptor beta chains from one sample sequenced in a study of glioma-infiltrating T cells after dendritic cell vaccination. Measured with immunoSEQ multiplex PCR; TCRdb has only the in-frame clones, and not every one. The sample lists about 100,000 clones; roughly three quarters were seen once. The source material was blood, sampled before dendritic cell vaccination. The receptors were sampled from a human donor with glioblastoma.

The gene calls are TRBV19 and TRBJ1-1; no firm D call. Between the trimmed V and J ends, which lost 5 bases and 10 bases, there was a span of 8 bases. Germline CDR1 is LNHDA and CDR2 is SQIVND (reference sequence). The CDR3 runs to 10 residues. CDR3 coding DNA: TGTGCCAGTAGTCGGGAGATAGCTTTCTTT. It yields the protein CASSREIAFF.

The chain has TRBV19 and TRBJ1-1; the D gene is possibly TRBD1 (5 bases). Deletions cut 2 bases from V and 0 bases from J, with 13 bases between. This CDR3 has 16 amino acids. Germline-derived CDR1 and CDR2 are LNHDA and SQIVND (reference sequence). The CDR3 DNA reads TGTGCCAGTAGTATACCTGCGGGGGGGTTGAACACTGAAGCTTTCTTT. Translated, it gives CASSIPAGGLNTEAFF. The full variable domain, completed using reference TRBV19 and TRBJ1-1, is DGGITQSPKYLFRKEGQNVTLSCEQNLNHDAMYWYRQDPGQGLRLIYYSQIVNDFQKGDIAEGYSVSREKKESFPLTVTSAQKNPTAFYLCASSIPAGGLNTEAFFGQGTRLTVV.

J is TRBJ2-5 and V is TRBV19, with 7 bases lining up with TRBD1. V gave up 10 bases and J gave up 1 base; unmatched junction bases: 12. This CDR3 is built from 15 residues. In germline, CDR1 is LNHDA, CDR2 SQIVND (reference sequence). The CDR3 spells CAKLTGCGTQETQYF. The CDR3 DNA is TGTGCCAAATTGACAGGGTGTGGAACCCAAGAGACCCAGTACTTC.

The J gene is TRBJ2-1, the V gene TRBV10-3; 8 bases fit TRBD2. Trimming removed 3 bases from V and 9 bases from J; junction bases left unmatched: 13. The germline V gene has CDR1 ENHRY and CDR2 SYGVKD. The CDR3 spans 16 residues. CDR3 region: CAISDWVGAGVGEQFF. The CDR3 DNA follows: TGTGCCATCAGTGATTGGGTTGGAGCGGGAGTTGGTGAGCAGTTCTTC.

J is TRBJ1-2 and V is TRBV19; 7 bases match TRBD1. V lost 5 bases and J lost 7; bases outside the gene matches: 4. CDR1 and CDR2 from the germline V gene are LNHDA and SQIVND (reference sequence). CDR3 length equals 12 residues. The CDR3 bases are TGTGCCAGTAGTCACAGGGGAGGTGGCTACACCTTC. Protein product: CASSHRGGGYTF.

The V gene is TRBV7-2, the J gene TRBJ2-7; 10 bases are shared with TRBD2. J was trimmed by 1 base and V by 1 base; bases with no gene match: 4. Germline V lookup: CDR1 SGHTA, CDR2 FQGNSA. The CDR3 has 16 residues. The CDR3 reads CASSLGTSGTSYEQYF. In DNA form, the CDR3 reads TGTGCCAGCAGCTTAGGAACTAGCGGGACATCCTACGAGCAGTACTTC.

The rearrangement uses TRBV7-2 and TRBJ1-1; D is ambiguous. This CDR3 has 13 amino acids. Per the germline V gene, CDR1 is SGHTA and CDR2 is FQGNSA. V was trimmed by 6 bases and J by 3 bases, leaving 11 bases between them. The CDR3 nucleotides read TGTGCCAGCAGGATGGGCTCCGACACTGAAGCTTTCTTT. It is translated as CASRMGSDTEAFF. The full variable domain, completed using reference TRBV7-2 and TRBJ1-1, is GAGVSQSPSNKVTEKGKDVELRCDPISGHTALYWYRQSLGQGLEFLIYFQGNSAPDKSGLPSDRFSAERTGGSVSTLTIQRTQQEDSAVYLCASRMGSDTEAFFGQGTRLTVV.

The chain uses TRBV6-5 and TRBJ1-1; TRBD1 matches at 8 bases. The CDR3 is 14 amino acids. Germline lookup yields CDR1 MNHEY and CDR2 SVGAGI. Unmatched junction bases numbered 6, after V lost 4 bases and J lost 5 bases. The CDR3: CASSSRTGKTEAFF. DNA for the CDR3: TGTGCCAGCAGTTCCCGGACAGGGAAGACTGAAGCTTTCTTT.